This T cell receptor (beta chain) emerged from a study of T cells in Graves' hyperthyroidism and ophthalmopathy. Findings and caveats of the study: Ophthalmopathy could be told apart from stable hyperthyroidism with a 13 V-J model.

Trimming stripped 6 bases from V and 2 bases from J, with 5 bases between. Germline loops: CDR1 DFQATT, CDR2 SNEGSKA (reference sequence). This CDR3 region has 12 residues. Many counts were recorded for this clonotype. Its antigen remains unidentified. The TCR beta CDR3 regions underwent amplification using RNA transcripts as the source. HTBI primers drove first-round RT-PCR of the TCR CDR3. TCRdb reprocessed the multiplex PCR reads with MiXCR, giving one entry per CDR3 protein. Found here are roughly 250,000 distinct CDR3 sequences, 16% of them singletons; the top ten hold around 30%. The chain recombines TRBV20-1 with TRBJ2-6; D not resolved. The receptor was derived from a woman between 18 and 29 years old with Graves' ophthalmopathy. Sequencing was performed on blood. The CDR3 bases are TGCAGTGCCCTTGCTGGGGCCAACGTCCTGACTTTC. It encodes CSALAGANVLTF.